This entry is about one T cell receptor (beta chain). Measured with immunoSEQ multiplex PCR; TCRdb has only the in-frame clones, and not every one. Found here are about 90,000 clones, 92% of them singletons; the top ten hold approximately 2.6%. These data are taken from a study of PD-1 blockade in classical Hodgkin lymphoma. With 5 bases removed from V and 2 bases from J, the gap between germline ends came to 13 bases. The germline V gene has CDR1 LNHDA and CDR2 SQIVND (reference sequence). The CDR3 is 14 residues long. Every patient experienced relapse after autologous stem cell transplantation, and brentuximab vedotin exposure varied.

The TCR sequence derives from a human donor with classical Hodgkin lymphoma. The rearrangement uses TRBV19 and TRBJ2-7; a weak D match, TRBD2 (6 bases). The sample was peripheral blood mononuclear cells (PBMCs), taken before the second cycle of nivolumab. CDR3 nucleotides: TGTGCCAGTAGTCCCGGGACTTTCACCTACGAGCAGTACTTC. As protein: CASSPGTFTYEQYF.